Shown below are 20 T cell receptor beta chains from a single sample sequenced in a study of blood T cell repertoires in COVID-19. The data were produced by immunoSEQ multiplex PCR, yet TCRdb's version contains in-frame clones alone and is incomplete. The data show around 240,000 clones, 70% to 90% seen once. The sample consisted of PBMCs or T cells enriched from blood (not recorded which). The receptors here all came from a man in his fifties who had been exposed to COVID-19.

The V call is TRBV25-1, the J call TRBJ1-5; D may be TRBD1 (5 bases). Germline assignment: CDR1 MGHDK and CDR2 SYGVNS. Trimming pared 6 bases from V and 3 bases from J, leaving 15 bases between. The CDR3 has 15 residues. In nucleotides, the CDR3 is TGTGCCAGCAGCCCCGGTCGCGGGACCAATCAGCCCCAGCATTTT. This codes for CASSPGRGTNQPQHF.

The chain recombines TRBV7-2 with TRBJ1-2, with D unclear. This CDR3 contains 13 residues. In germline, CDR1 is SGHTA, CDR2 FQGNSA. Trimming took 0 bases from V and 2 from J, leaving 4 bases between them. In DNA form, the CDR3 reads TGTGCCAGCAGCTTAGCCGTAAACTATGGCTACACCTTC. It encodes CASSLAVNYGYTF.

The chain uses TRBV3-1 (or the pseudogene TRBV3-2) and TRBJ2-1, with 10 bases lining up with TRBD2. V gave up 4 bases and J gave up 4 bases; unmatched junction bases: 10. Germline CDR1 and CDR2: LGHDT and YNNKEL (reference sequence). This CDR3 has 17 amino acids. The CDR3 coding sequence is TGTGCCAGCAGCCGCCGGGTAGCGGGAGGACCATACAATGAGCAGTTCTTC. Protein product: CASSRRVAGGPYNEQFF.

The rearrangement links TRBV28 to TRBJ1-5, with D maybe TRBD1 (6 bases). The germline V and J ends were trimmed by 3 bases and 3 bases, with 15 bases remaining between them. Germline values: CDR1 MDHEN, CDR2 SYDVKM. CDR3 length equals 16 residues. The CDR3 here is CASSFADRLNNQPQHF. The CDR3 nucleotides are TGTGCCAGCAGTTTTGCGGACAGACTGAACAATCAGCCCCAGCATTTT.

The DNA for the CDR3 is TGTGCCAGCACCTGGGCTGGGGCCAGAACCGGGGAGCTGTTTTTT. Its translation is CASTWAGARTGELFF. The chain couples TRBV27 to TRBJ2-2; TRBD1 might be the D (5 bases). Germline assignment: CDR1 MNHEY and CDR2 SMNVEV (reference sequence). This CDR3 has 15 amino acids. Trimming cost V 7 bases and J 5 bases, with 17 bases left between them.

As to this clone: The limits of the CDR3 on the DNA are not certain, so only TCRdb's listed CDR3 is given. CDR3 loop: CASSFGSGYGYTF. This chain joins TRBV27 and TRBJ1-2. The CDR3 is 13 amino acids long, termini counted. Germline CDR1 reads MNHEY; CDR2 reads SMNVEV (reference sequence).

CDR3 residues: CASSPDLRGSSGYTF. CDR3 bases: TGTGCCAGCTCGCCAGATCTCAGGGGGTCTAGTGGCTACACCTTC. This rearrangement joins TRBV18 to TRBJ1-2, with 7 bases lining up with TRBD1. V lost 6 bases, J lost 7 bases, and 14 bases stayed unmatched. Germline V gives CDR1 KGHSH, CDR2 LQKENI. There are 15 residues in the CDR3.

The chain links TRBV11-3 to TRBJ2-3, with 9 bases that match TRBD2. Looked up from germline, CDR1 is SGHNT and CDR2 is YENEEA. Trimming cost V 1 base and J 2 bases; bases outside gene matches: 4. The CDR3 contains 16 residues. The CDR3 is CASSLGPSGNTDTQYF. In DNA form, the CDR3 reads TGTGCCAGCAGCTTAGGCCCTAGCGGGAACACAGATACGCAGTATTTT.

This clone was observed a single time. This chain uses TRBV5-1 with TRBJ2-2, with 10 positions matching TRBD2. The V gene end was trimmed by 3 bases and the J gene end by 1 base; junction bases not matched to a gene: 3. The germline V gene encodes CDR1 SGHRS and CDR2 YFSETQ. The length of the CDR3 is 16 residues. CDR3 in DNA: TGCGCCAGCAGCTGGCAGCGGGGGGGGAACACCGGGGAGCTGTTTTTT. Translating gives CASSWQRGGNTGELFF.

The chain employs TRBV5-1 and TRBJ1-6, with D perhaps matching TRBD1 (5 bases). CDR1 and CDR2 (germline): SGHRS, YFSETQ. V shed 4 bases and J shed 5 bases, with 13 bases lying between them. This CDR3 has 15 residues. The CDR3 coding sequence is TGCGCCAGCAGCGAAAAGGCCAGGGATAATTCACCCCTCCACTTT. Translating gives CASSEKARDNSPLHF.

The rearrangement uses TRBV30 and TRBJ1-4; 8 nucleotides align to TRBD1. Trimming removed 2 bases from V and 5 bases from J; junction bases left unmatched: 10. CDR1 and CDR2 from the germline V gene are GTSNPN and SVGIG (reference sequence). This CDR3 spans 16 amino acids. In DNA, the CDR3 is TGTGCCTGGAGTATGGCAGGGGGCATGTACAATGAAAAACTGTTTTTT. This sequence encodes CAWSMAGGMYNEKLFF.

The genes are TRBV6-6 and TRBJ1-2; D remains unclear. Germline V gives CDR1 MNHNY, CDR2 SVGAGI (reference sequence). The CDR3 runs 11 residues. Trimming shortened V by 10 bases and J by 4 bases, and 10 bases separated the two germline ends. The CDR3 DNA reads TGTGCCACCCGGGTGGGCTATGGCTACACCTTC. Amino acids: CATRVGYGYTF.

J is TRBJ2-3 and V is TRBV6-1, with 10 bases matching TRBD2. The germline V gene encodes CDR1 MNHNS and CDR2 SASEGT. Trimming cost V 4 bases and J 2 bases; bases outside gene matches: 15. This CDR3 is built from 19 residues. The DNA of the CDR3 is TGTGCCAGCAGTGTTGAGACTAGCGGGCACGGAGGGAACACAGATACGCAGTATTTT. Translated, it gives CASSVETSGHGGNTDTQYF.

The rearrangement uses TRBV6-5 and TRBJ1-1, with TRBD1 matching 9 bases. V trimming: 7 bases; J trimming: 7 bases; junction bases outside the gene matches: 7. CDR1 and CDR2 from the germline V gene are MNHEY and SVGAGI. The CDR3 is made up of 13 amino acids. This CDR3 is CASTIDRGIEAFF. The CDR3 coding sequence is TGTGCCAGCACCATAGACAGGGGGATTGAAGCTTTCTTT.

V usage is TRBV2 and J usage is TRBJ1-6; D gene ambiguous. The CDR3 length is 15 residues. Germline values: CDR1 SNHLY, CDR2 FYNNEI. Trimming stripped 6 bases from V and 0 bases from J, with 9 bases between. The CDR3 coding sequence is TGTGCCAGCAGGCCGCTAAGCTCCTATAATTCACCCCTCCACTTT. It yields the protein CASRPLSSYNSPLHF.

The chain has TRBV9 and TRBJ1-2; 7 bases align to TRBD1. The J segment lost 7 bases and the V segment lost 0 bases, leaving 12 bases of the junction unmatched. CDR1 is SGDLS, CDR2 YYNGEE, per germline. The CDR3 is 16 amino acids. Written as DNA, the CDR3 is TGTGCCAGCAGCGTAGCCCCAGTATCCAGGGGGTTTGGCTACACCTTC. Amino acid sequence: CASSVAPVSRGFGYTF.

This chain uses TRBV28 with TRBJ2-7; 9 positions agree with TRBD1. The CDR3 loop spans 14 amino acids. CDR1 is MDHEN and CDR2 is SYDVKM in the germline V gene. V dropped 6 bases and J dropped 2; count of bases not matched to a gene: 5. The chain's CDR3 is CASRVRDRAYEQYF. For the CDR3, the DNA is TGTGCCAGCAGGGTAAGGGACAGGGCCTACGAGCAGTACTTC.

The chain is built from TRBV4-2 and TRBJ1-1; no definite D call. Trimming shortened V by 0 bases and J by 0 bases, and 11 bases separated the two germline ends. Germline CDR1 and CDR2: LGHNA and YNFKEQ. The CDR3 spans 16 residues. For the CDR3, the DNA is TGTGCCAGCAGCCAAGACCCACGGGTCATGAACACTGAAGCTTTCTTT. Translating gives CASSQDPRVMNTEAFF.

The chain links TRBV25-1 to TRBJ2-1, with D unresolved. This CDR3 is 16 amino acids long. Trimming took 1 base from V and 0 from J, leaving 10 bases between them. Germline CDR1 and CDR2: MGHDK and SYGVNS. CDR3 sequence (DNA): TGTGCCAGCAGTGAATTCGGCGGCAGCTCCTACAATGAGCAGTTCTTC. It specifies CASSEFGGSSYNEQFF.

The chain couples TRBV28 to TRBJ2-7; a weak D match, TRBD1 (6 bases). This CDR3 contains 13 residues. V gave up 7 bases and J gave up 4 bases, with 14 bases separating them. Germline CDR1 is MDHEN and CDR2 is SYDVKM. DNA of the CDR3: TGTGCCAGCAAAGGGACATTCCCTTACGAGCAGTACTTC. This codes for CASKGTFPYEQYF.